Here is one TCR beta chain with its context. V gave up 6 bases and J gave up 3 bases, with 16 bases separating them. This CDR3 spans 15 amino acids. Germline lookup yields CDR1 MNHNY and CDR2 SVGAGI (reference sequence). These data are taken from a study of blood T cell repertoires in COVID-19. Sequencing was performed with immunoSEQ multiplex PCR; in TCRdb, only in-frame clones are kept and a portion is missing. The repertoire has 200,000 to 300,000 clones, more than 75% of them found once; the top ten carry over 2.5%. Material for sequencing was PBMCs or T cells enriched from blood (not recorded which). This sequence was found in a woman aged 18 to 35 who had recovered from COVID-19. The V and J genes are TRBV6-6 and TRBJ2-3; D is possibly TRBD2 (6 bases). CDR3 DNA: TGTGCCAGCAGCCACGGGGCGGGACGAACAGATACGCAGTATTTT. It encodes CASSHGAGRTDTQYF.